This T cell receptor beta chain stems from a study of blood T cell repertoires in COVID-19. About the research overall: Samples taken during acute and convalescent COVID-19 were collected in the United States, Italy and Spain. Sample material is recorded as cDNA or gDNA derived from T cells, B-cell-depleted T cells, or PBMCs.

Authors' analysis steps: Using reference gene primer amplification, nucleated cell counts were estimated. The method was immunoSEQ multiplex PCR; TCRdb's version includes in-frame clones alone and lacks a portion of them. V, J and clone size reflect that table, while D and trimming were determined from the DNA. Of 20,000 or so clones detected, nearly 90% appear once; the ten largest clones hold around 7.6%. Germline assignment: CDR1 SGHTA and CDR2 FQGNSA. CDR3 length: 17 amino acids. V shed 1 base, J shed 8 bases, and the junction held 10 bases outside the gene matches. What was sequenced was peripheral blood. The receptor's source is a human donor with active COVID-19. The donor label of this sample is uncertain. The chain couples TRBV7-2 to TRBJ1-4; the match to TRBD1 covers 10 bases. The CDR3 region is CASSLGGQGGAWEKLFF. Written as DNA, the CDR3 is TGTGCCAGCAGCTTAGGAGGACAGGGGGGTGCATGGGAAAAACTGTTTTTT. The full variable domain, rest sourced from reference TRBV7-2 and TRBJ1-4, is GAGVSQSPSNKVTEKGKDVELRCDPISGHTALYWYRQSLGQGLEFLIYFQGNSAPDKSGLPSDRFSAERTGGSVSTLTIQRTQQEDSAVYLCASSLGGQGGAWEKLFFGSGTQLSVL.